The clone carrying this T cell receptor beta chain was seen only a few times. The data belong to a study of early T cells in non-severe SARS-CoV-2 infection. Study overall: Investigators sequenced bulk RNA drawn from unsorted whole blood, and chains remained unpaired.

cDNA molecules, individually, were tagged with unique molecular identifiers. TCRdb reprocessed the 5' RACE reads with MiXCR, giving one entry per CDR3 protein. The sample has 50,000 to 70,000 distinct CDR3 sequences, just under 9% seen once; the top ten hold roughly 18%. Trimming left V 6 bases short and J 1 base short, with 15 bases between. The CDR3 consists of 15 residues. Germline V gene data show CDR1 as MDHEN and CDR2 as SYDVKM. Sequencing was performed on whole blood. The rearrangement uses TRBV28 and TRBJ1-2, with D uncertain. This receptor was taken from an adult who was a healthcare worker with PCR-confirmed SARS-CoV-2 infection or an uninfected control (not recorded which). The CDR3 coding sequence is TGTGCCAGCAGACCGAACCGAAACAGTAACTATGGCTACACCTTC. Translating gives CASRPNRNSNYGYTF.